A single sample is the source of the 25 T cell receptor beta chains below, sequenced in a study of blood T cell repertoires in COVID-19. The table came from immunoSEQ multiplex PCR; TCRdb's copy has only in-frame clones and leaves some out. The sample yields fewer than 250,000 clones, around 80% seen once. Sequenced input: peripheral blood. The receptors shown here come from a woman aged 45-59 years with acute or convalescent COVID-19.

The chain is built from TRBV11-2 and TRBJ2-7; 7 nucleotides agree with TRBD1. V was pared by 5 bases and J by 5 bases, with 12 bases of the junction left unmatched. Germline CDR1 SGHAT, CDR2 FQNNGV. This CDR3 has 15 residues. Written as DNA, the CDR3 is TGTGCCAGCAGCGACGGGACAGACCACGGCAACGAGCAGTACTTC. It is translated as CASSDGTDHGNEQYF.

There are a few counts of this clone. The chain combines TRBV25-1 with TRBJ1-1; possible D gene TRBD1, 6 bases. The V gene lost 5 bases and the J gene lost 8 bases, with 18 bases spanning the gap. Germline V gene data show CDR1 as MGHDK and CDR2 as SYGVNS. This CDR3 comprises 14 residues. Here the CDR3 reads CASSFRTDGGEAFF. In nucleotides, the CDR3 is TGTGCCAGCAGTTTTCGGACAGATGGGGGCGAAGCTTTCTTT.

This clone was counted only a few times. The genes are TRBV3-1 (or the pseudogene TRBV3-2) and TRBJ2-1, with D uncertain. V lost 1 base and J lost 5, with 9 bases in between. Looked up from germline, CDR1 is LGHDT and CDR2 is YNNKEL (reference sequence). There are 14 residues in the CDR3. The CDR3 DNA reads as TGTGCCAGCAGCCAAGTACGGAGAAACAATGAGCAGTTCTTC. This gives the protein CASSQVRRNNEQFF.

The chain links TRBV5-1 to TRBJ1-1; no definite D call. Trimming cost V 5 bases and J 2 bases, with 10 bases left between them. The germline gives CDR1 SGHRS, CDR2 YFSETQ. The length of the CDR3 is 13 residues. The CDR3 sequence is CASSWQLNTEAFF. The CDR3 nucleotides read TGCGCCAGCAGTTGGCAGTTAAACACTGAAGCTTTCTTT.

This clone has at least ten counts. The CDR3 DNA sequence: TGTGCCAGTAGTTCGCGTAGACAGGGTGGAGATGAAAAACTGTTTTTT. It specifies CASSSRRQGGDEKLFF. The rearrangement uses TRBV19 and TRBJ1-4; 7 nucleotides agree with TRBD1. The V gene end was trimmed by 5 bases and the J gene end by 6 bases; junction bases not matched to a gene: 12. Germline V gene data show CDR1 as LNHDA and CDR2 as SQIVND (reference sequence). This CDR3 has 16 amino acids.

J is TRBJ2-5 and V is TRBV3-1 (or the pseudogene TRBV3-2), with 12 bases fitting TRBD2. From germline, CDR1 is LGHDT and CDR2 YNNKEL (reference sequence). The CDR3 totals 15 residues. V lost 6 bases to trimming and J lost 2 bases; unmatched junction nucleotides: 4. The CDR3 DNA is TGTGCCAGCAGTCAACTAGCGGGAGGTCAAGAGACCCAGTACTTC. It encodes CASSQLAGGQETQYF.

This clone was observed a single time. This rearrangement joins TRBV20-1 to TRBJ1-1; no clear D. CDR1 is DFQATT, CDR2 SNEGSKA, per germline (reference sequence). The CDR3 sequence is 14 residues long. Trimming cost V 3 bases and J 0 bases, with 11 bases left between them. The chain's CDR3 is CSASIFSLNTEAFF. As DNA, the CDR3 is TGCAGTGCTAGTATTTTCAGTTTGAACACTGAAGCTTTCTTT.

This chain links TRBV5-1 with TRBJ2-7; the match to TRBD1 covers 9 bases. Germline V lookup: CDR1 SGHRS, CDR2 YFSETQ. With V trimmed by 4 bases and J by 4 bases, 9 bases remained unmatched. The CDR3 spans 15 residues. CDR3 amino acids: CASSLNTGGRYEQYF. CDR3 coding DNA: TGCGCCAGCAGCCTTAACACAGGGGGCAGGTACGAGCAGTACTTC. The full variable domain, rest sourced from reference TRBV5-1 and TRBJ2-7, is KAGVTQTPRYLIKTRGQQVTLSCSPISGHRSVSWYQQTPGQGLQFLFEYFSETQRNKGNFPGRFSGRQFSNSRSEMNVSTLELGDSALYLCASSLNTGGRYEQYFGPGTRLTVT.

This chain joins TRBV25-1 and TRBJ2-1, with 8 bases identical to TRBD2. The CDR3 spans 15 residues. The trim removed 10 bases at V and 4 bases at J, leaving 12 bases unmatched. CDR1 and CDR2 (germline): MGHDK, SYGVNS. CDR3 protein: CATSGSGADYNEQFF. CDR3 nucleotide sequence: TGTGCCACCTCGGGTAGCGGGGCTGATTACAATGAGCAGTTCTTC.

V gene TRBV27 combines with J gene TRBJ1-2; no clear D. The length of the CDR3 is 12 residues. The germline CDR1 and CDR2 sequences are MNHEY and SMNVEV (reference sequence). Between the trimmed V and J ends, which lost 3 bases and 8 bases, there was a span of 10 bases. CDR3 residues: CASSFRGGGYTF. The CDR3 bases are TGTGCCAGCAGTTTCCGCGGAGGCGGCTACACCTTC.

The chain employs TRBV4-1 and TRBJ2-7; 8 nucleotides align to TRBD1. This CDR3 is 16 amino acids long. Germline CDR1 is MGHRA and CDR2 is YSYEKL. V lost 3 bases, J lost 3 bases, and 10 bases stayed unmatched. CDR3 bases: TGCGCCAGCAGCCATTCCGGACAGGGTAATATCTACGAGCAGTACTTC. Protein sequence: CASSHSGQGNIYEQYF.

The CDR3 is CASSPPSGLNEQYF. The DNA of the CDR3 is TGTGCCAGCTCACCACCTAGCGGGCTCAACGAGCAGTACTTC. V is TRBV18 and J is TRBJ2-7; 7 bases agree with TRBD2. J was trimmed by 5 bases and V by 0 bases; bases with no gene match: 4. Germline V gives CDR1 KGHSH, CDR2 LQKENI. The CDR3 spans 14 residues.

The chain carries TRBV29-1 and TRBJ1-4, with 9 bases lining up with TRBD1. The length of the CDR3 is 16 residues. V trimming: 7 bases; J trimming: 0 bases; junction bases outside the gene matches: 9. CDR1 and CDR2 (germline): SQVTM, ANQGSEA. CDR3 sequence (DNA): TGCAGCGCCTCAGGACAGGGGACAACAACTAATGAAAAACTGTTTTTT. As protein: CSASGQGTTTNEKLFF.

V is TRBV18 and J is TRBJ2-1; 7 nucleotides line up with TRBD2. CDR3 length equals 15 residues. V dropped 1 base and J dropped 9; count of bases not matched to a gene: 9. Germline V CDR1 and CDR2: KGHSH, LQKENI. The CDR3 region has the DNA TGTGCCAGCTCACCACTTGGCGGGAGTCGCGGTGAGCAGTTCTTC. It translates to CASSPLGGSRGEQFF.

The chain links TRBV2 to TRBJ2-2; TRBD1 agrees at 7 bases. V lost 8 bases to trimming and J lost 3 bases; unmatched junction nucleotides: 3. The CDR3 totals 13 residues. From germline, CDR1 is SNHLY and CDR2 FYNNEI. CDR3 sequence: CASATGYTGELFF. The CDR3, as DNA: TGTGCCAGCGCGACAGGGTACACCGGGGAGCTGTTTTTT.

The V call is TRBV5-1, the J call TRBJ2-6; D is undetermined. Trimming shortened V by 5 bases and J by 0 bases, and 9 bases separated the two germline ends. The CDR3 consists of 15 residues. The V gene's germline CDR1 is SGHRS and CDR2 YFSETQ. CDR3 DNA: TGCGCCAGCAGAAGGTGGGCCTCTGGGGCCAACGTCCTGACTTTC. Its protein product is CASRRWASGANVLTF.

This chain links TRBV4-2 with TRBJ1-2, with D perhaps matching TRBD1 (6 bases). The CDR3 extends over 13 amino acids. Per the germline V gene, CDR1 is LGHNA and CDR2 is YNFKEQ. Trimming stripped 4 bases from V and 8 bases from J, with 14 bases between. The CDR3 here is CASSPSRGEGYTF. The CDR3 nucleotides read TGTGCCAGCAGCCCAAGCAGGGGAGAGGGCTACACCTTC.

This chain joins TRBV27 and TRBJ1-2, with 9 bases lining up with TRBD1. The CDR3 contains 15 residues. The germline gives CDR1 MNHEY, CDR2 SMNVEV (reference sequence). Germline trimming cut 5 bases from V and 5 bases from J; bases unmatched to any gene: 9. The CDR3 spells CASSINTGGGYGYTF. CDR3 sequence (DNA): TGTGCCAGCAGTATAAATACAGGGGGCGGGTATGGCTACACCTTC.

The rearrangement joins TRBV19 to TRBJ1-5; D is ambiguous. Trimming took off 3 bases at V and 0 bases at J, with 9 bases between the two ends. CDR3 length: 15 amino acids. Germline CDR1 is LNHDA and CDR2 is SQIVND (reference sequence). In DNA, the CDR3 is TGTGCCAGTAGTATGGGCTTTTATAGCAATCAGCCCCAGCATTTT. Translating it yields CASSMGFYSNQPQHF. The full variable domain, with the rest looked up from reference TRBV19 and TRBJ1-5, is DGGITQSPKYLFRKEGQNVTLSCEQNLNHDAMYWYRQDPGQGLRLIYYSQIVNDFQKGDIAEGYSVSREKKESFPLTVTSAQKNPTAFYLCASSMGFYSNQPQHFGDGTRLSIL.

This chain uses TRBV2 with TRBJ1-1; D is undetermined. Trimming pared 4 bases from V and 7 bases from J, leaving 7 bases between. Germline V gives CDR1 SNHLY, CDR2 FYNNEI. The CDR3 loop spans 11 amino acids. CDR3 nucleotides: TGTGCCAGCAGTGTCGGGGTTGAAGCTTTCTTT. Translated, it gives CASSVGVEAFF.

The rearrangement joins TRBV19 to TRBJ2-2; 10 nucleotides align to TRBD2. The V and J ends lost 7 bases and 5 bases, in that order; junction bases with no gene match: 19. This CDR3 region has 19 residues. Germline V gene sequence: CDR1 LNHDA, CDR2 SQIVND (reference sequence). In DNA form, the CDR3 reads TGTGCCAGTACCGAAAGGGCTAGCGGGAGAATATTTCGGACCGGGGAGCTGTTTTTT. It specifies CASTERASGRIFRTGELFF. The full variable domain, completed using reference TRBV19 and TRBJ2-2, is DGGITQSPKYLFRKEGQNVTLSCEQNLNHDAMYWYRQDPGQGLRLIYYSQIVNDFQKGDIAEGYSVSREKKESFPLTVTSAQKNPTAFYLCASTERASGRIFRTGELFFGEGSRLTVL.

The rearrangement joins TRBV28 to TRBJ2-5; 8 bases are a match to TRBD2. The CDR3 is made up of 13 amino acids. Losses at the gene ends were 3 bases for V and 5 bases for J; bases not matched to a gene: 2. Germline CDR1 and CDR2: MDHEN and SYDVKM. CDR3: CASSFTGGETQYF. DNA of the CDR3: TGTGCCAGCAGTTTCACGGGAGGGGAGACCCAGTACTTC.

This clone has more than one count but fewer than ten. The V call is TRBV2, the J call TRBJ2-1; 8 nucleotides line up with TRBD2. This CDR3 is built from 14 residues. Losses at the gene ends were 5 bases for V and 7 bases for J; bases not matched to a gene: 7. The germline CDR1 and CDR2 sequences are SNHLY and FYNNEI. As DNA, the CDR3 is TGTGCCAGCAGTATTCCGGGACTAGGAAATGAGCAGTTCTTC. It specifies CASSIPGLGNEQFF.

The V call is TRBV14, the J call TRBJ2-2, with unresolved D. Germline CDR1 is SGHDN and CDR2 is FVKESK. The CDR3 totals 14 residues. V lost 1 base and J lost 3, with 6 bases in between. In nucleotides, the CDR3 is TGTGCCAGCAGCCAAGCACTCTACACCGGGGAGCTGTTTTTT. Its protein is CASSQALYTGELFF.

The chain is built from TRBV20-1 and TRBJ1-5; the D gene is possibly TRBD1 (6 bases). Between the trimmed V and J ends, which lost 3 bases and 9 bases, there was a span of 12 bases. Germline V gene lookup returns CDR1 DFQATT and CDR2 SNEGSKA (reference sequence). The length of the CDR3 is 12 residues. CDR3 protein: CSASRGSGPQHF. CDR3 DNA: TGCAGTGCTAGTAGGGGGTCTGGGCCCCAGCATTTT.